This record looks at one TCR beta chain sequence and its context. The data originate from a study of CD8 T cells in Susac syndrome. The CDR3 covers 13 residues. V was trimmed by 3 bases and J by 4 bases, leaving 10 bases between them. In germline, CDR1 is KGHSH, CDR2 LQKENI. The authors sequenced TCR beta from blood CD8+ and CD4+ T cells. It was negative isolation that provided the CD8+ and CD4+ T cells, whereas TEMRA cells were enriched by FACS. Random hexamers were used to reverse transcribe about 0.5 to 1 ug of RNA. The immunoSEQ assay covered 54 Vbeta and 13 Jbeta segments for CDR3. MiXCR, applied by TCRdb to the immunoSEQ multiplex PCR reads, yields one record per CDR3 protein. The sample records some 190,000 distinct CDR3 sequences, over 85% being singletons.

The chain uses TRBV18 and TRBJ2-7, with D maybe TRBD2 (6 bases). Sequencing input: CD4+ T cells from PBMCs. The TCR originated in a human donor in good health. The CDR3 reads CASSPPAGYEQYF. DNA for the CDR3: TGTGCCAGCTCACCTCCGGCGGGGTACGAGCAGTACTTC.